The next 8 T cell receptor beta chains were all read from a single sample in a study of T cells in Graves' hyperthyroidism and ophthalmopathy. Researchers took RNA transcripts and amplified the TCR beta CDR3 regions from them. The HTBI primer set was used in a first-round RT-PCR of the TCR CDR3. TCRdb re-analysed the multiplex PCR reads in MiXCR, keeping a single row per CDR3 protein. The table records around 500,000 distinct CDR3 sequences, around 15% of them present only once. Input material: blood. Receptors were obtained from a woman under 30 with Graves' hyperthyroidism.

This clonotype was seen many times. The gene calls are TRBV10-3 and TRBJ1-6; no clear D gene. From germline, CDR1 is ENHRY and CDR2 SYGVKD. The CDR3 is made up of 16 amino acids. Trimming removed 2 bases at V and 10 bases at J, with 18 bases between. CDR3 residues: CAISEPETPSRSPLHF. In DNA form, the CDR3 reads TGTGCCATCAGTGAGCCGGAGACCCCTTCACGGTCACCCCTCCACTTT.

In this sample, this clonotype turned up many times. The genes are TRBV27 and TRBJ2-1; tentatively, D is TRBD2 (5 bases). The germline V gene has CDR1 MNHEY and CDR2 SMNVEV (reference sequence). V shed 2 bases and J shed 8 bases, with 16 bases lying between them. The CDR3 is 15 amino acids. CDR3 nucleotide sequence: TGTGCCAGCAGTTTAGCCCCACTAGTTACGGATGAGCAGTTCTTC. Its protein product is CASSLAPLVTDEQFF.

A few counts support this clonotype. This chain connects TRBV20-1 to TRBJ2-7; 11 bases are shared with TRBD2. The germline V gene encodes CDR1 DFQATT and CDR2 SNEGSKA (reference sequence). The CDR3 covers 14 residues. V shed 4 bases, J shed 0 bases, and the junction held 2 bases outside the gene matches. CDR3 sequence (DNA): TGCAGTGCTACGACTAGCGGGAACTCCTACGAGCAGTACGTC. This encodes CSATTSGNSYEQYV.

This clonotype occurred many times. The chain links TRBV7-9 to TRBJ2-3; TRBD1 is a possible D gene (5 bases). Germline-derived CDR1 and CDR2 are SEHNR and FQNEAQ (reference sequence). Trimming stripped 6 bases from V and 6 bases from J, with 13 bases between. CDR3 length equals 13 residues. The CDR3 reads CASRSNGADTQYF. CDR3 DNA sequence: TGTGCCAGCAGGTCGAATGGGGCGGATACGCAGTATTTT.

The chain employs TRBV2 and TRBJ2-2, with 10 positions matching TRBD2. The germline V gene encodes CDR1 SNHLY and CDR2 FYNNEI. The CDR3 runs to 15 residues. V lost 5 bases to trimming and J lost 4 bases; unmatched junction nucleotides: 4. CDR3 DNA: TGTGCCAGCAGTCCCCTAGCGGGAGCCACCGGGGAGCTGTTTTTT. Amino acids: CASSPLAGATGELFF.

In its sample, this clonotype was seen many times. CDR3 in amino acids: CASSLVGLAGVKVAKNIQYF. Here the CDR3 DNA reads TGTGCCAGCAGCTTAGTTGGCCTAGCGGGAGTTAAGGTGGCCAAAAACATTCAGTACTTC. This chain connects TRBV11-2 to TRBJ2-4; TRBD2 aligns across 10 bases. CDR3 length: 20 residues. Looked up from germline, CDR1 is SGHAT and CDR2 is FQNNGV. J gave up 1 base and V 1 base, and 13 bases lay outside the gene matches. The whole variable domain, remainder taken from reference TRBV11-2 and TRBJ2-4, is EAGVAQSPRYKIIEKRQSVAFWCNPISGHATLYWYQQILGQGPKLLIQFQNNGVVDDSQLPKDRFSAERLKGVDSTLKIQPAKLEDSAVYLCASSLVGLAGVKVAKNIQYFGAGTRLSVL.

This clonotype was seen ten or more times. The chain employs TRBV6-1 and TRBJ2-2; D call uncertain. Trimming took off 8 bases at V and 0 bases at J, with 16 bases between the two ends. The CDR3 contains 16 residues. Germline CDR1 is MNHNS and CDR2 is SASEGT. The CDR3 DNA is TGTGCCAGCCCAAGTAGGCACTCCGCGAACACCGGGGAGCTGTTTTTT. This codes for CASPSRHSANTGELFF.

The chain has TRBV5-1 and TRBJ2-5; D possibly uses TRBD1 or TRBD2 (6 bases each). Trimming removed 3 bases at V and 6 bases at J, with 24 bases between. The germline V gene encodes CDR1 SGHRS and CDR2 YFSETQ. The CDR3 runs to 17 residues. The CDR3 nucleotides read TGCGCCAGCAGCTCAAGGGAAGGGGGGAGACTCGATAAGACCCAGTACTTC. This encodes CASSSREGGRLDKTQYF.